A single sample is the source of the 15 T cell receptor beta chains below, sequenced in a study of CD8 T cells in Susac syndrome. Random hexamers were used to reverse transcribe an amount of about 0.45 to 1 ug RNA. In TCRdb, the immunoSEQ multiplex PCR reads were re-called with MiXCR into one record per CDR3 protein. The sample yields tens of thousands of distinct CDR3 sequences, 95% to 97% seen once. The sample taken for sequencing was CD8+ T cells from PBMCs. Receptors originate from a human donor with Susac syndrome.

This chain connects TRBV24-1 to TRBJ1-2; the D is unclear. The CDR3 spans 12 residues. V lost 2 bases and J 5 bases, leaving 5 bases between the germline ends. Germline lookup yields CDR1 KGHDR and CDR2 SFDVKD. CDR3 nucleotides: TGTGCCACCAGTGATTCTTCTTATGGCTACACCTTC. Translation gives CATSDSSYGYTF.

The J gene is TRBJ2-1, the V gene TRBV3-1; possibly TRBD1 or TRBD2 for D (6 bases each). Germline CDR1 and CDR2: LGHDT and YNNKEL (reference sequence). The CDR3 has 14 residues. The ends were cut back, 2 bases at V and 6 bases at J, with 11 bases in the middle. CDR3 amino acids: CASSQFGGPNEQFF. The CDR3 nucleotides read TGTGCCAGCAGCCAATTTGGGGGGCCCAATGAGCAGTTCTTC.

This chain connects TRBV20-1 to TRBJ2-7, with 10 positions matching TRBD2. V shed 4 bases and J 1 base; nucleotides not matched to a gene: 4. Germline-derived CDR1 and CDR2 are DFQATT and SNEGSKA (reference sequence). The CDR3 extends over 14 amino acids. The CDR3 DNA is TGCAGTGCTATCCGACTAGCGGGTTCCTACGAGCAGTACTTC. Translating gives CSAIRLAGSYEQYF.

In DNA, the CDR3 is TGTGCCAGCGCCCTAGGGGCGTACGAGCAGTACTTC. It yields the protein CASALGAYEQYF. The chain combines TRBV25-1 with TRBJ2-7; a possible D gene is TRBD1 (5 bases). Germline lookup yields CDR1 MGHDK and CDR2 SYGVNS. This CDR3 has 12 amino acids. V lost 8 bases and J 4 bases, leaving 12 bases between the germline ends.

The genes are TRBV5-1 and TRBJ2-2; no clear D. The V end lost 5 bases, the J end lost 1 base, and 9 bases lay between the germline ends. The CDR3 loop spans 14 amino acids. CDR1 is SGHRS, CDR2 YFSETQ, per germline. For the CDR3, the DNA is TGCGCCAGCAGGCCCCGACAGAACACCGGGGAGCTGTTTTTT. Protein: CASRPRQNTGELFF.

This chain uses TRBV24-1 with TRBJ2-1, with 10 bases that match TRBD2. The V and J ends lost 0 bases and 5 bases, in that order; junction bases with no gene match: 3. The CDR3 totals 16 residues. Germline V lookup: CDR1 KGHDR, CDR2 SFDVKD. CDR3 sequence: CATSDLEAGGNNEQFF. The CDR3 DNA reads as TGTGCCACCAGTGATTTGGAAGCGGGAGGGAACAATGAGCAGTTCTTC.

The rearrangement links TRBV7-9 to TRBJ2-5, with TRBD1 matching 9 bases. The CDR3 runs to 16 residues. With V trimmed by 5 bases and J by 5 bases, 12 bases remained unmatched. Germline V lookup: CDR1 SEHNR, CDR2 FQNEAQ (reference sequence). In nucleotides, the CDR3 is TGTGCCAGCAGCCAGGGGACAGGGCGAGACTGGGAGACCCAGTACTTC. Translated, it gives CASSQGTGRDWETQYF.

This chain joins TRBV29-1 and TRBJ2-1; D is uncertain. Germline CDR1 SQVTM, CDR2 ANQGSEA. The CDR3 is 14 amino acids. V was clipped by 3 bases and J by 0 bases, with 9 bases between them. As DNA, the CDR3 is TGCAGCGTTGATGACAACAGCTCCTACAATGAGCAGTTCTTC. It translates to CSVDDNSSYNEQFF.

The rearrangement joins TRBV9 to TRBJ2-3; perhaps TRBD1 as D (5 bases). Germline assignment: CDR1 SGDLS and CDR2 YYNGEE. The CDR3 is made up of 14 amino acids. The ends were cut back, 3 bases at V and 2 bases at J, with 10 bases in the middle. CDR3 in DNA: TGTGCCAGCAGCGGGACACGCAACACAGATACGCAGTATTTT. Translated, it gives CASSGTRNTDTQYF.

This rearrangement joins TRBV5-4 to TRBJ1-2; 7 bases line up with TRBD1. CDR3 length equals 13 residues. The germline V gene encodes CDR1 SGHNT and CDR2 YYREEE (reference sequence). J lost 5 bases, V lost 4 bases, and 5 bases had no gene match. This CDR3 is CASSPGQRYGYTF. CDR3 DNA sequence: TGTGCCAGCAGCCCGGGACAGAGATATGGCTACACCTTC.

The table lists this clonotype with a few counts. V is TRBV6-5 and J is TRBJ2-5; no firm D call. The CDR3 is 11 residues long. Germline V gives CDR1 MNHEY, CDR2 SVGAGI. V lost 3 bases and J 5 bases, leaving 4 bases between the germline ends. The CDR3 region has the DNA TGTGCCAGCAGTTATGGGGAGACCCAGTACTTC. Amino acid sequence: CASSYGETQYF.

Comments on this clonotype: This clone may be a read error of a much larger clone one base away. V usage is TRBV6-2 or TRBV6-3 and J usage is TRBJ2-1; 10 bases fit TRBD2. The CDR3 sequence is 15 residues long. Germline V gene lookup returns CDR1 MNHEY and CDR2 SVGEGT. The CDR3 sequence is CASTSKRGGYNEHFF. The CDR3 nucleotides read TGTGCCAGCACCTCTAAGCGGGGGGGCTACAATGAGCACTTCTTC.

The rearrangement links TRBV9 to TRBJ2-1; the D is unclear. V was clipped by 0 bases and J by 12 bases, with 19 bases between them. This CDR3 has 15 residues. Per the germline V gene, CDR1 is SGDLS and CDR2 is YYNGEE. The CDR3 spells CASSVALRPFYGQFF. In nucleotides, the CDR3 is TGTGCCAGCAGCGTAGCCTTACGACCGTTTTACGGGCAGTTCTTC.

The chain joins TRBV5-6 to TRBJ1-2, with 9 bases matching TRBD1. V lost 0 bases to trimming and J lost 7 bases; unmatched junction nucleotides: 7. Germline V gene sequence: CDR1 SGHDT, CDR2 YYEEEE. There are 15 residues in the CDR3. In nucleotides, the CDR3 is TGTGCCAGCAGCTTGGGGGACAGGGATTGGGCTGGCTACACCTTC. It yields the protein CASSLGDRDWAGYTF.

This sequence joins TRBV13 and TRBJ1-1; 10 nucleotides agree with TRBD1. The CDR3 totals 15 residues. Germline loops: CDR1 PRHDT, CDR2 FYEKMQ (reference sequence). The V gene end was trimmed by 2 bases and the J gene end by 3 bases; junction bases not matched to a gene: 3. The CDR3 region is CASSLKGQGYTEAFF. DNA for the CDR3: TGTGCCAGCAGCTTAAAGGGACAGGGGTACACTGAAGCTTTCTTT.